This T cell receptor beta chain emerged from a study of OX40 agonist ivuxolimab in advanced cancers. Across the study: In three patients, partial responses were observed, one with hepatocellular carcinoma and two with cutaneous melanoma.

The protocol was immunoSEQ multiplex PCR, while the TCRdb copy is restricted to in-frame clones and leaves out a portion. The sample carries 40,000 to 45,000 clones, around 89% recorded once. Study results and caveats: At doses 0.1 to 3.0 mg/kg, CD4+ and CD8+ clones expanded.

Concerning this clone: Its specificity is unknown.

This CDR3 has 14 residues. Trimming removed 2 bases from V and 1 base from J, with 10 bases in between. Germline V gene sequence: CDR1 SGHRS, CDR2 YFSETQ. This chain connects TRBV5-1 to TRBJ2-7; D may be TRBD1 (5 bases). The receptor comes from an adult with an advanced solid tumor such as melanoma, head and neck, liver or kidney cancer. Source: CD4+ or CD8+ T cells sorted from blood, taken in a trial of the OX40 agonist ivuxolimab. CDR3 DNA: TGCGCCAGCAGCTTCAAACAGGTTTCCTACGAGCAGTACTTC. This translates into CASSFKQVSYEQYF.